The 2 T cell receptor beta chains reported below all come from one sample, sequenced in a study of human T cells and chemical hapten exposure. The time point: pre-sensitization, week 0. The treatment was: therapeutic diphenylcyclopropenone sensitization with weekly scalp DPC. TCRdb passed the RACE reads through MiXCR, listing each CDR3 protein once. Among roughly 250,000 distinct CDR3 sequences, more than 6.5% were seen once, and the ten largest hold around 2.5%. The sample in question was whole blood, obtained in connection with sensitization to the hapten diphenylcyclopropenone (DPC). All receptors derive from a woman in her forties with alopecia areata. Some clones in this sample may be carry-over from other donors' samples.

In its sample, this clonotype was seen many times. The chain couples TRBV5-4 to TRBJ2-7, with 7 nucleotides matching TRBD2. The CDR3 is made up of 13 amino acids. The germline V gene encodes CDR1 SGHNT and CDR2 YYREEE (reference sequence). V gave up 2 bases and J gave up 3 bases; unmatched junction bases: 2. The CDR3 here is CASSLAGFYEQYF. In DNA form, the CDR3 reads TGTGCCAGCAGCTTAGCGGGATTCTACGAGCAGTACTTC. Complete variable domain (other parts from reference TRBV5-4 and TRBJ2-7): ETGVTQSPTHLIKTRGQQVTLRCSSQSGHNTVSWYQQALGQGPQFIFQYYREEENGRGNFPPRFSGLQFPNYSSELNVNALELDDSALYLCASSLAGFYEQYFGPGTRLTVT.

This clonotype was found many times. The genes are TRBV20-1 and TRBJ2-2, with D possibly matching TRBD1 (7 bases). CDR3 length equals 14 residues. V was pared by 4 bases and J by 6 bases, with 15 bases between. Germline V gives CDR1 DFQATT, CDR2 SNEGSKA (reference sequence). The CDR3 here is CSANRRGVAGELFF. DNA of the CDR3: TGCAGTGCTAATCGCAGGGGGGTTGCCGGGGAGCTGTTTTTT.